This T cell receptor (beta chain) was retrieved from a study of blood T cell repertoires in COVID-19. The overall study: Sample material is recorded as cDNA or gDNA derived from T cells, B-cell-depleted T cells, or PBMCs.

Per germline, CDR1 SNHLY and CDR2 FYNNEI. This CDR3 is 16 amino acids long. Between the trimmed V and J ends, which lost 4 bases and 1 base, there was a span of 16 bases. Cohorts were assigned according to the clinical history that participants reported. Clones were read by immunoSEQ multiplex PCR, and TCRdb kept only the in-frame ones, dropping some. The table shows hundreds of thousands of clones, with approximately 84% occurring only once. The chain is built from TRBV2 and TRBJ1-2, with D hard to call. The sample taken for sequencing was PBMCs or T cells enriched from blood (not recorded which). The TCR comes from a woman in her 30s who had recovered from COVID-19. The DNA for the CDR3 is TGTGCCAGCAGTGGATGGGGTGCAGACTATAACTATGGCTACACCTTC. Its protein is CASSGWGADYNYGYTF.